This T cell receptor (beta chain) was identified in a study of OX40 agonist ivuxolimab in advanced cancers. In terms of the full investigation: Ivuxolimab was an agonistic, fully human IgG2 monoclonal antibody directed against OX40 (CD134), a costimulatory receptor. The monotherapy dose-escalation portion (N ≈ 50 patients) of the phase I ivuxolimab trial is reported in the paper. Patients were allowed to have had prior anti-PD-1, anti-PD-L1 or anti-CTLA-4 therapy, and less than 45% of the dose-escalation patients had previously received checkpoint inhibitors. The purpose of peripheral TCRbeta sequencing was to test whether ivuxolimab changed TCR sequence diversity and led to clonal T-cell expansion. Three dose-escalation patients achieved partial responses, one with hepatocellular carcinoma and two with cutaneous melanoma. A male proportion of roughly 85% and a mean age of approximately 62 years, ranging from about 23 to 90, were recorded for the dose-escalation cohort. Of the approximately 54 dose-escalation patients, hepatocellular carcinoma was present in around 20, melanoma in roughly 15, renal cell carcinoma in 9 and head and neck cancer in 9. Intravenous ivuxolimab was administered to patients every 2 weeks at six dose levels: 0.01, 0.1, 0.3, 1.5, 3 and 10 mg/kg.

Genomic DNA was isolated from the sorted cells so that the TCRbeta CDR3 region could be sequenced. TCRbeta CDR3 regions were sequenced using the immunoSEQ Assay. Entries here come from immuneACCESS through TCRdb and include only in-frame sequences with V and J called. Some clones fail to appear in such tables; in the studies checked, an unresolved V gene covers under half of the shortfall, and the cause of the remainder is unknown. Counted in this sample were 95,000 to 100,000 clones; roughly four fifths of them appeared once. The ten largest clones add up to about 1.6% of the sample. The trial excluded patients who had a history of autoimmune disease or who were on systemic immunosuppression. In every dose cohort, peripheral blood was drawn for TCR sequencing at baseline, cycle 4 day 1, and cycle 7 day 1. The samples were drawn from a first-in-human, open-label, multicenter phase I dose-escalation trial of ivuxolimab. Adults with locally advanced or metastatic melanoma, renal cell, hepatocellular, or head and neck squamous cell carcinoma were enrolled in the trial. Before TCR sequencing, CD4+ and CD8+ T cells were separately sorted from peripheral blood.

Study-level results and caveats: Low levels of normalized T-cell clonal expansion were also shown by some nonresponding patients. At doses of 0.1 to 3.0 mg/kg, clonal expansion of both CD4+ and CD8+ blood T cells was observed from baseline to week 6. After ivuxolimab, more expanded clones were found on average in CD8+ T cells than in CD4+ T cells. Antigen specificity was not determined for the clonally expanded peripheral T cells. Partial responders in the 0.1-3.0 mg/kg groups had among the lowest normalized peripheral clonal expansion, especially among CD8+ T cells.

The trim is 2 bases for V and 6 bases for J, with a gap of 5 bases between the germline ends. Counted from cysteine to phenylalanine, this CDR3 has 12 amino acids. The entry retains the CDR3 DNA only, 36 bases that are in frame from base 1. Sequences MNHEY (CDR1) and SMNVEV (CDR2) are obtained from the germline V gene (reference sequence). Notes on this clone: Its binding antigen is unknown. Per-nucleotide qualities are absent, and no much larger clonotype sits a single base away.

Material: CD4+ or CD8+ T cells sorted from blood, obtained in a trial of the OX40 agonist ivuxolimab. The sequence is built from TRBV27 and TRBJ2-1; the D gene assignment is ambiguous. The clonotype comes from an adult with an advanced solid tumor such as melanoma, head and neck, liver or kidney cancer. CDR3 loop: CASSLRPNEQFF. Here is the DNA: TGTGCCAGCAGTTTAAGGCCCAATGAGCAGTTCTTC.